A selection of T cell receptor beta chains follows, all from one sample in a study of shared clonotypes between healthy human individuals. The method was immunoSEQ multiplex PCR; TCRdb's version includes in-frame clones alone and lacks a portion of them. Among fewer than 550,000 clones listed, over 75% were seen once. The source material was PBMCs. These receptors all stem from a woman aged 40 to 49 in good health. Some clones in this sample may be carry-over from other donors' samples. CDR3s include the opening cysteine and the closing phenylalanine or tryptophan. A D gene is named only where the DNA matches it firmly. Clone size is given for some rows only: seen once, a few or many times, or a class if the clone is expanded.

j_gene: TRBJ2-7; d_gene: TRBD1; v_gene: TRBV7-9; abundance: .; CDR3nt: TGTGCCAGCAGCTCCGGGACAGGGGGATACGAGCAGTACTTC; CDR3aa: CASSSGTGGYEQYF
j_gene: TRBJ1-2; d_gene: .; v_gene: TRBV29-1; abundance: .; CDR3nt: TGCAGCGGACGGGACGGCTATGGCTACACCTTC; CDR3aa: CSGRDGYGYTF
j_gene: TRBJ2-1; d_gene: TRBD2; v_gene: TRBV19; abundance: once; CDR3nt: TGTGCCAGTAGTACAATGGCGGGGGGGAATGAGCAGTTCTTC; CDR3aa: CASSTMAGGNEQFF
j_gene: TRBJ1-3; d_gene: .; v_gene: TRBV7-8; abundance: .; CDR3nt: TGTGCCAGCAGCTTAGAACAAAGAGGGACTGGGTACACCATATATTTT; CDR3aa: CASSLEQRGTGYTIYF
j_gene: TRBJ2-5; d_gene: TRBD2; v_gene: TRBV4-1; abundance: .; CDR3nt: TGCGCCAGCAGCCAAGTTGCTAGCGGGAAAGAGACCCAGTACTTC; CDR3aa: CASSQVASGKETQYF
j_gene: TRBJ2-7; d_gene: TRBD2; v_gene: TRBV4-1; abundance: .; CDR3nt: TGCGCCAGCAGCCGGCCGGGACTAGCGGACTACGAGCAGTACTTC; CDR3aa: CASSRPGLADYEQYF
j_gene: TRBJ2-1; d_gene: TRBD2; v_gene: TRBV27; abundance: once; CDR3nt: TGTGCCAGCTATTCAAAACCGGGGGGCAATGAGCAGTTCTTC; CDR3aa: CASYSKPGGNEQFF
j_gene: TRBJ2-2; d_gene: TRBD1; v_gene: TRBV30; abundance: .; CDR3nt: TGTGCCTGGAGTGAGAGCCCGGGACAGGCCACCGGGGAGCTGTTTTTT; CDR3aa: CAWSESPGQATGELFF
j_gene: TRBJ2-3; d_gene: .; v_gene: TRBV28; abundance: .; CDR3nt: TGTGCCAGCAGTTTAGGGCTATTCCTGGGAGATACGCAGTATTTT; CDR3aa: CASSLGLFLGDTQYF
j_gene: TRBJ2-7; d_gene: .; v_gene: TRBV6-5; abundance: .; CDR3nt: TGTGCCAGCAGTTACCACGCCGAGCAGTACTTC; CDR3aa: CASSYHAEQYF
j_gene: TRBJ1-2; d_gene: .; v_gene: TRBV25-1; abundance: .; CDR3nt: TGTGCCAGCAGTGGACTGAACTATGGCTACACCTTC; CDR3aa: CASSGLNYGYTF
j_gene: TRBJ1-1; d_gene: .; v_gene: TRBV7-6; abundance: .; CDR3nt: TGTGCCAGCAGCTTAGCGCGCGGACAAGAAGCTTTCTTT; CDR3aa: CASSLARGQEAFF
j_gene: TRBJ2-5; d_gene: TRBD2; v_gene: TRBV27; abundance: .; CDR3nt: TGTGCCAGCAGTTTGGGAGGGACCCAGGAGACCCAGTACTTC; CDR3aa: CASSLGGTQETQYF
j_gene: TRBJ2-5; d_gene: .; v_gene: TRBV6-5; abundance: .; CDR3nt: TGTGCCAGCAGTTACCTAGCCGCGGGAGAGACCCAGTACTTC; CDR3aa: CASSYLAAGETQYF